This T cell receptor beta chain was found in a study of cytomegalovirus exposure and HLA in healthy donors. Study-level points and caveats: Altogether, about 160 TCR beta chains were recorded as cytomegalovirus-associated. Later analysis suggested most CMV-associated TCR beta chains were HLA-restricted.

The primer mix had 60 Vbeta and 13 Jbeta primers. The assay was immunoSEQ multiplex PCR, and TCRdb's table has in-frame clones only and misses some. The sample lists around 150,000 clones, about 66% seen once, with more than 1.5% in the top ten. To note about this clone: Its specificity is unknown.

V was cut by 5 bases and J by 0 bases, with 8 bases left in between. The CDR3 extends over 13 amino acids. Looked up from germline, CDR1 is SGHRS and CDR2 is YFSETQ. Each donor was healthy, and each was a bone marrow donor. The clonotype was recovered from a human donor in good health. J is TRBJ1-1 and V is TRBV5-1; D unclear. The sample comprised PBMCs. The CDR3 DNA reads as TGCGCCAGCAGTCGAGGGATGAACACTGAAGCTTTCTTT. Translated, it gives CASSRGMNTEAFF.